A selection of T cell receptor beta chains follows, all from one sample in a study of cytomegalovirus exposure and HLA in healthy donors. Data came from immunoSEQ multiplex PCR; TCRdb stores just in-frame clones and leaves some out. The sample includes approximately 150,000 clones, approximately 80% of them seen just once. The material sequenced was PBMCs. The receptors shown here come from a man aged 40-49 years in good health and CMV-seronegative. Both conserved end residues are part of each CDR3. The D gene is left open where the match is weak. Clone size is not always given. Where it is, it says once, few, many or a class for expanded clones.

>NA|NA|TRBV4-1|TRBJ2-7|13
TGCGCCAGCAGCCAAGAGGGCTCCTACGAGCAGTACTTC
CASSQEGSYEQYF
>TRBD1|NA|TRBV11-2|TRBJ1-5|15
TGTGCCAGCACCCCGACAGGGGGGAGCAATCAGCCCCAGCATTTT
CASTPTGGSNQPQHF
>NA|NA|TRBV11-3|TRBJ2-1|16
TGTGCCAGCAGCCCGGCCGGAGCGGAAATCTACAATGAGCAGTTCTTC
CASSPAGAEIYNEQFF
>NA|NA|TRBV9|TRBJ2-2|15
TGTGCCAGCAGGGAGACTCGGGCGGGGACCGGGGAGCTGTTTTTT
CASRETRAGTGELFF
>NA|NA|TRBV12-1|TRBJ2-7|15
TGTGCCAGCAGCTTCCGGGGTCCCTACCTCTACGAGCAGTACTTC
CASSFRGPYLYEQYF
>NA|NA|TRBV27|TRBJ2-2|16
TGTGCCAGCAGTTTATCGGGACATTCGAACACCGGGGAGCTGTTTTTT
CASSLSGHSNTGELFF
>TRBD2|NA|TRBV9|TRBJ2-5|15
TGTGCCAGCAGCACCGGGACTAGCGGGGGATCTCGGCAGTACTTC
CASSTGTSGGSRQYF
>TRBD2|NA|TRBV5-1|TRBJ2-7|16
TGCGCCAGCAGTCTTGGTATAGTAGCGGGGGGCTACGAGCAGTACTTC
CASSLGIVAGGYEQYF
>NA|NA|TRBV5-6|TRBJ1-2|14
TGTGCCGGCAGCCCCGGGTTGGGGGCTCACGGCTACACCTTC
CAGSPGLGAHGYTF
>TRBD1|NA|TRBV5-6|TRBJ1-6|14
TGTGCCAGCAGCGCCGGACAGGGAAATTCACCCCTCCACTTT
CASSAGQGNSPLHF
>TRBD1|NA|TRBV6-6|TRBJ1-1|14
TGTGCCAGCAGGACAGGGGTAGAGGACACTGAAGCTTTCTTT
CASRTGVEDTEAFF
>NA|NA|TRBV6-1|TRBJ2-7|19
TGTGCCAGCAGTGCCCCCGCCGGGACTCCCTCTTCTAGCTCCTACGAGCAGTACTTC
CASSAPAGTPSSSSYEQYF
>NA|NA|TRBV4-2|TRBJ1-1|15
TGTGCCAGCAGCCAAAGACTTCAGGGGAACACTGAAGCTTTCTTT
CASSQRLQGNTEAFF
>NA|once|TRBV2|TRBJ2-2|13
TGTGCCAGCACCGAGCCGGGTACCGGGGAGCTGTTTTTT
CASTEPGTGELFF
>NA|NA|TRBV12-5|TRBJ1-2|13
TGTGCTAGTGGTTTAGGAGCGAGCTATGGCTACACCTTC
CASGLGASYGYTF
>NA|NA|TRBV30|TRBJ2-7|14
TGTGCCTGGTTTGCGGGTGCCGGCTCCTACGAGCAGTACTTC
CAWFAGAGSYEQYF
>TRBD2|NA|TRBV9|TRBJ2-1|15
TGTGCCAGCAGCGCTACTAGCGGGGGGGCCAGTGAGCAGTTCTTC
CASSATSGGASEQFF
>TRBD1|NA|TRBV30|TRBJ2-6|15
TGTGCGACGACCACAGGGGGTTCAGGGGCCAACGTCCTGACTTTC
CATTTGGSGANVLTF
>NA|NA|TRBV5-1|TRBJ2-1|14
TGCGCCAGCAGCTTACAGGGTCCCGACAATGAGCAGTTCTTC
CASSLQGPDNEQFF
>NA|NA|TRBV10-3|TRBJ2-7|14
TGTGCCATCAGTGAGCCACGGACAACATACGAGCAGTACTTC
CAISEPRTTYEQYF
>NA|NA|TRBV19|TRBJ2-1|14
TGTGCCAGTAGTGGGGCAGCCTCCTACAATGAGCAGTTCTTC
CASSGAASYNEQFF
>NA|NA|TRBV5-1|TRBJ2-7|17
TGCGCCAGCAGCTTGGGGGGAGGTGCGGGGCCCGCCTACGAGCAGTACTTC
CASSLGGGAGPAYEQYF
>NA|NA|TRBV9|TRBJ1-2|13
TGTGCCAGCAGCCCGACACCCCTTGGTGGCTACACCTTC
CASSPTPLGGYTF
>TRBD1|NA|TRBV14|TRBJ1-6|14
TGTGCCAGCAGCCAGACAGGGGGTAATTCACCCCTCCACTTT
CASSQTGGNSPLHF
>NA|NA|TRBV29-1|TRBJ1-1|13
TGCAGCGTTGGCAGCGCGCTGAACACTGAAGCTTTCTTT
CSVGSALNTEAFF
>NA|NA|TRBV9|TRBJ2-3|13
TGTGCCAGTACCCGGGGAGGCACAGATACGCAGTATTTT
CASTRGGTDTQYF
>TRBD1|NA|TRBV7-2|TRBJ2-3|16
TGTGCCAGCAGCGTCGGGACAGTCCCTCTGACAGATACGCAGTATTTT
CASSVGTVPLTDTQYF
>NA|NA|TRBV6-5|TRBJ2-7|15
TGTGCCAGCAGTTACGCTGCCCAGGGCACCTACGAGCAGTACTTC
CASSYAAQGTYEQYF
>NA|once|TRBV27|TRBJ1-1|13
TGTGCCAGCAGTTCCCTTGGGGGGTCTGAAGCTTTCTTT
CASSSLGGSEAFF
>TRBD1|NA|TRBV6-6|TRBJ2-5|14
TGTGCCAGCAGTACCCGGACAGGGAAAGAGACCCAGTACTTC
CASSTRTGKETQYF
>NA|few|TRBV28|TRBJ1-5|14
TGTGCCAGCAGTGGGCTTGTCAGCAATCAGCCCCAGCATTTT
CASSGLVSNQPQHF
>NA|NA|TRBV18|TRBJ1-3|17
TGTGCCAGCTCACCCCTTCGACAGGCGGGTCTGGCGAACACCATATATTTT
CASSPLRQAGLANTIYF
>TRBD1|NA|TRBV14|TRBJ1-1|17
TGTGCCAGCAGCCAGAGGAGGGCAGGGGGGAGTAGCACTGAAGCTTTCTTT
CASSQRRAGGSSTEAFF
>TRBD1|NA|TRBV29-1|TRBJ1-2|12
TGCAGCGTTGGAGACAGGGGCTATGGCTACACCTTC
CSVGDRGYGYTF
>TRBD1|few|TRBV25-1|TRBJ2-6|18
TGTGCCAGCGGATGGGGGGACAGGGCCCGCTCTGGGGCCAACGTCCTGACTTTC
CASGWGDRARSGANVLTF
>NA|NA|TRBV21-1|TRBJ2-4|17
TGTGCCAGCAGCAAAGGGGGCCACAGGGGTGCCAAAAACATTCAGTACTTC
CASSKGGHRGAKNIQYF
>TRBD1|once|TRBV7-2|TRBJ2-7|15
TGTGCCAGCAGCTCCGAGACAGGGATATTATACGAGCAGTACTTC
CASSSETGILYEQYF
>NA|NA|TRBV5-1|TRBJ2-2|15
TGCGCCAGCAGCCTAGGGACTTCGAGGAGCGGGGAGCTGTTTTTT
CASSLGTSRSGELFF
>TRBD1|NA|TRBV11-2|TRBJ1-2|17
TGTGCCAGCAGCCTAGTCCGGGACAGGATTACTAACTATGGCTACACCTTC
CASSLVRDRITNYGYTF
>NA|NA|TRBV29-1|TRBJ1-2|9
TGCAGCGTTCGAGATGGCTACACCTTC
CSVRDGYTF
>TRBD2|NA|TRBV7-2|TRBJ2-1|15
TGTGCCAGCAGCTTAGCTAGCGGGCCGTACAATGAGCAGTTCTTC
CASSLASGPYNEQFF
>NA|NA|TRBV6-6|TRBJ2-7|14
TGTGCCAGCAGTTACTCGGGGGGTTCCTACGAGCAGTACTTC
CASSYSGGSYEQYF
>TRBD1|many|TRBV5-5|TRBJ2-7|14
TGTGCCAGCAGCTTCAGGGGGCAGTGGGACGAGCAGTACTTC
CASSFRGQWDEQYF
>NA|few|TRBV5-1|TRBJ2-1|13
TGCGCCAGCAGCTTGGGGGGGGGCGGTGAGCAGTTCTTC
CASSLGGGGEQFF
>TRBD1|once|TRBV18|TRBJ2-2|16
TGTGCCAGCTCACCTCTGGGACAGGGGGCCACCGGGGAGCTGTTTTTT
CASSPLGQGATGELFF
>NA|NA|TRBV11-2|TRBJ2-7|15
TGTGCCAGCAGCCCCTCGCTGGGGGCCTCCTACGAGCAGTACTTC
CASSPSLGASYEQYF
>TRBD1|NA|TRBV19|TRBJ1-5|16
TGTGCCAGTAGTGGGGACAGACGATATAGCAATCAGCCCCAGCATTTT
CASSGDRRYSNQPQHF
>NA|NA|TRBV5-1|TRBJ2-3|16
TGCGCCAGCAGCCTAAGACAGACATTACCCACAGATACGCAGTATTTT
CASSLRQTLPTDTQYF
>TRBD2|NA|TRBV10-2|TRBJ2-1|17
TGCGCCAGCGAATGGGCCGACGGGACTAGCGTCCCCGGTGAGCAGTTCTTC
CASEWADGTSVPGEQFF